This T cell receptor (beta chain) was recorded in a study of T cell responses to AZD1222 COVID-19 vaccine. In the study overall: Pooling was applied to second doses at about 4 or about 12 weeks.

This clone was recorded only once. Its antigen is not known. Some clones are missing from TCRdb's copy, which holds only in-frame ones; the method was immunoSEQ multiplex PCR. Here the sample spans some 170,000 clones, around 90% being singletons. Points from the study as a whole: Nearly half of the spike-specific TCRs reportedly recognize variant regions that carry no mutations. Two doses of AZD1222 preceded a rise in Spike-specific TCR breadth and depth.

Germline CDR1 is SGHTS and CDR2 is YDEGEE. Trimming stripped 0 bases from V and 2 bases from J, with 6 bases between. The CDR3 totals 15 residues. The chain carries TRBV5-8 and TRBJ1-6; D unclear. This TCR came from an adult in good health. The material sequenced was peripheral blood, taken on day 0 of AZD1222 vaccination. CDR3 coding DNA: TGTGCCAGCAGCTTGGGCAGGACCTATAATTCACCCCTCCACTTT. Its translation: CASSLGRTYNSPLHF. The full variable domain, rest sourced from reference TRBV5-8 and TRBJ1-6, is EAGVTQSPTHLIKTRGQQATLRCSPISGHTSVYWYQQALGLGLQFLLWYDEGEERNRGNFPPRFSGRQFPNYSSELNVNALELEDSALYLCASSLGRTYNSPLHFGNGTRLTVT.